Presented here are 7 T cell receptor beta chains from one specimen sequenced in a study of human T cells and chemical hapten exposure. Unfractionated whole blood was the source from which total RNA was extracted. A single record per CDR3 protein comes from TCRdb applying MiXCR to the 5' RACE reads. The table includes approximately 80,000 distinct CDR3 sequences, approximately 15% detected once. These TCRs come from a female donor in good health.

This clonotype was detected many times. The gene calls are TRBV2 and TRBJ2-1; TRBD1 agrees at 11 bases. The junction had 8 bases not matched to a gene; V was cut back by 7 bases and J by 6 bases. The CDR3 totals 15 residues. Germline loops: CDR1 SNHLY, CDR2 FYNNEI. CDR3 sequence: CASKGDRGVFNEQFF. DNA of the CDR3: TGTGCCAGCAAGGGGGACAGGGGGGTCTTCAATGAGCAGTTCTTC.

This clonotype was seen more than once but under ten times. The V gene is TRBV5-1, the J gene TRBJ1-1; D not resolved. Trimming shortened V by 2 bases and J by 8 bases, and 7 bases separated the two germline ends. CDR1 is SGHRS and CDR2 is YFSETQ in the germline V gene. The CDR3 runs 11 residues. CDR3 protein: CASSFGSEAFF. The CDR3 nucleotides are TGCGCCAGCAGCTTTGGATCCGAAGCTTTCTTT. Combining the CDR3 with reference TRBV5-1 and TRBJ1-1 gives the whole variable domain KAGVTQTPRYLIKTRGQQVTLSCSPISGHRSVSWYQQTPGQGLQFLFEYFSETQRNKGNFPGRFSGRQFSNSRSEMNVSTLELGDSALYLCASSFGSEAFFGQGTRLTVV.

This clonotype was counted a few times. The CDR3 DNA follows: TGTGCCAGCAGTTTACGACTAGCGGGACCCTACGAGCAGTACTTC. Translating gives CASSLRLAGPYEQYF. This chain links TRBV27 with TRBJ2-7, with 11 bases aligning to TRBD2. Germline CDR1 MNHEY, CDR2 SMNVEV (reference sequence). The J segment lost 2 bases and the V segment lost 2 bases, leaving 2 bases of the junction unmatched. There are 15 residues in the CDR3.

The sample holds a few counts of this clonotype. The chain joins TRBV2 to TRBJ1-4; D uncertain. The CDR3 contains 15 residues. CDR1 and CDR2 from the germline V gene are SNHLY and FYNNEI. Trimming took 5 bases from V and 0 from J, leaving 10 bases between them. In DNA form, the CDR3 reads TGTGCCAGCAGTCTCTACGGTGCAACTAATGAAAAACTGTTTTTT. Its translation is CASSLYGATNEKLFF.

The V and J genes are TRBV5-1 and TRBJ1-1; possible D gene TRBD1, 6 bases. Trimming cost V 6 bases and J 2 bases, with 14 bases left between them. The V gene's germline CDR1 is SGHRS and CDR2 YFSETQ. The CDR3 sequence is 14 residues long. The CDR3 DNA is TGCGCCAGCACCTCCGGACAGCCTAACACTGAAGCTTTCTTT. As protein: CASTSGQPNTEAFF.

This sequence joins TRBV7-8 and TRBJ2-1; possible D gene TRBD1, 5 bases. Per the germline V gene, CDR1 is SGHVS and CDR2 is FQNEAQ. With 3 bases removed from V and 9 bases from J, the gap between germline ends came to 9 bases. The CDR3 consists of 12 residues. In DNA, the CDR3 is TGTGCCAGCAGCTTTCAAGGGGTTGAGCAGTTCTTC. Protein: CASSFQGVEQFF.

The chain is built from TRBV12-3 or TRBV12-4 and TRBJ2-1; 8 positions match TRBD1. The CDR3 contains 16 residues. With 7 bases clipped from V and 10 bases from J, the junction kept 18 bases outside the gene matches. The CDR3 sequence: CASIKGGRGHTGEQFF. CDR3 coding DNA: TGTGCCAGCATCAAGGGAGGCAGGGGGCATACAGGGGAGCAGTTCTTC.